This T cell receptor beta chain emerged from a study of cytomegalovirus exposure and HLA in healthy donors. Points from the study as a whole: An analysis that came later showed most CMV-associated TCR beta chains appearing HLA-restricted. In a later analysis, a missense DCLRE1C variant was linked to TCR beta V- and J-gene trimming.

Germline V gene data show CDR1 as MNHEY and CDR2 as SVGAGI. CDR3 size: 14 residues. With 4 bases removed from V and 7 bases from J, the gap between germline ends came to 16 bases. Sampled while nominally healthy, donors likely had unrecorded immune exposures. The PCR had 60 Vbeta and 13 Jbeta primers. The data were produced by immunoSEQ multiplex PCR, yet TCRdb's version contains in-frame clones alone and is incomplete. The sample lists over 150,000 clones; 80% were seen once. Comment on this clone: No antigen is known for it.

The specimen was PBMCs. The chain recombines TRBV6-5 with TRBJ2-5; TRBD2 is a possible D gene (6 bases). This receptor was taken from a man aged 25-45 years in good health and CMV-seronegative. CDR3 nucleotide sequence: TGTGCCAGCAGTTCCGGCGGGATGGGAGGGACCCAGTACTTC. Its translation is CASSSGGMGGTQYF.